The rows below give T cell receptor beta chains drawn from one sample of a study of CD8+CD57+ T cells in acquired aplastic anemia. TCRdb used MiXCR to reprocess the reads, holding one entry per CDR3 protein. The repertoire holds a few hundred thousand distinct CDR3 sequences, roughly 57% seen once, with 25% to 30% in the top ten. Sequenced input: sorted CD4+, CD8+, or CD8+CD57+ T cells (not recorded which) from PBMCs. These receptors were obtained from a human donor in good health. Each CDR3 is given with its conserved first and last residue. Only some rows state a clone size, as once, few, many or a class for expanded clones.

TRBV20-1	.	TRBJ2-1	CSATLGDNEQFF
TRBV24-1	once	TRBJ2-5	CATSDNWGKETQYF
TRBV7-6	.	TRBJ2-3	CASSLGLLDTQYF
TRBV2	once	TRBJ2-4	CASSDGQGRPKNIQYF
TRBV9	.	TRBJ2-7	CASSEALLGEQYF
TRBV7-2	.	TRBJ1-2	CASSEDRDLYYGYTF
TRBV11-2	.	TRBJ1-2	CASSPRGGNYGYTF
TRBV10-1	.	TRBJ2-2	CASSESRGRDTGELFF
TRBV11-3	.	TRBJ1-2	CASSPDVNYGYTF
TRBV4-2	few	TRBJ1-6	CASSQVGQGNHSPLHF
TRBV7-9	once	TRBJ2-3	CASSFGGAGDTQYF
TRBV7-9	many	TRBJ2-2	CASSLGPLAGERRTGELFF
TRBV15	.	TRBJ1-1	CATSRDRPSEAFF
TRBV29-1	.	TRBJ2-3	CSVFLPLESLDTQYF
TRBV30	many	TRBJ2-7	CAWKPSGRAHEQYF
TRBV7-2	.	TRBJ2-7	CASSPNRVGYEQYF
TRBV13	.	TRBJ2-3	CASSLKGLGDTQYF